This TCR beta chain was obtained from a study of T cell responses to AZD1222 COVID-19 vaccine. Comments on this clone: Its antigen remains unknown.

Here immunoSEQ multiplex PCR was the method, and the copy in TCRdb shows in-frame clones only, minus some. The sample includes some 190,000 clones, around 90% of them seen just once. Study-level results: The study found Spike-specific TCR breadth and depth rose after two AZD1222 doses. Regions 160-218 and 743-854 dominated among vaccine-associated CD4 TCRs spanning spike.

CDR3 length equals 15 residues. Losses at the gene ends were 4 bases for V and 0 bases for J; bases not matched to a gene: 6. Germline V CDR1 and CDR2: SGHAT, FQDESV (reference sequence). This specimen consisted of peripheral blood, obtained 28 days after the second AZD1222 dose. The chain is built from TRBV11-1 and TRBJ2-7, with 7 bases matching TRBD2. The clonotype originates from an adult who received the AZD1222 COVID-19 vaccine. The CDR3 DNA sequence: TGTGCCAGCAGCTATGCTAGCGGCAGCTCCTACGAGCAGTACTTC. Its translation: CASSYASGSSYEQYF.